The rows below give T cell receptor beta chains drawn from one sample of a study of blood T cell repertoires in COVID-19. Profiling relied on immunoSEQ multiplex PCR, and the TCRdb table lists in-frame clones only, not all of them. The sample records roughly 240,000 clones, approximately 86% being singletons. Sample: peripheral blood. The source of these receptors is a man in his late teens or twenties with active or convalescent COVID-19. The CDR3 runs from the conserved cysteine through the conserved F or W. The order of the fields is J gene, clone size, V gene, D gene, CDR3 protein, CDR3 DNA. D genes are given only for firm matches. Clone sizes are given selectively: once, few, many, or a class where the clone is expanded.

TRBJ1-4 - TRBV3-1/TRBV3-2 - CASSQAGKGFEKLFF TGTGCCAGCAGCCAAGCGGGAAAGGGCTTTGAAAAACTGTTTTTT
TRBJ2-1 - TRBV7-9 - CASSPPDRSYNEQFF TGTGCCAGCAGCCCGCCGGACAGAAGCTACAATGAGCAGTTCTTC
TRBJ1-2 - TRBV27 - CASRDPGNGYTF TGTGCCAGCAGAGACCCAGGGAACGGCTACACCTTC
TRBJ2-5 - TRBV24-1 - CATSDAMAELQETQYF TGTGCCACCAGTGATGCCATGGCGGAATTACAAGAGACCCAGTACTTC
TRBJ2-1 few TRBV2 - CASSVANSNYNEQFF TGTGCCAGCAGTGTTGCGAACAGCAATTACAATGAGCAGTTCTTC
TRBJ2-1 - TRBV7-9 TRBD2 CASSPGTSGDPRSEQFF TGTGCCAGCAGCCCCGGGACTAGCGGAGATCCCAGGAGTGAGCAGTTCTTC
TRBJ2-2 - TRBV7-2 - CASSPQGPNTGELFF TGTGCCAGCAGCCCGCAGGGGCCTAACACCGGGGAGCTGTTTTTT
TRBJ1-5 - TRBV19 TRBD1 CASSMTGPQPQHF TGTGCCAGTAGTATGACAGGGCCTCAGCCCCAGCATTTT
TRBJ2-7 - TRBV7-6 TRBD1 CASSLGGQGNSYEQYF TGTGCCAGCAGCTTAGGTGGACAGGGGAACTCCTACGAGCAGTACTTC
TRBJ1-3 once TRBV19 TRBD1 CASLGTEGNTIYF TGTGCCAGCTTAGGGACAGAAGGAAACACCATATATTTT
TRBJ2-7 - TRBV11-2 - CASSFPLTYEQYF TGTGCCAGCAGCTTTCCCCTAACCTACGAGCAGTACTTC
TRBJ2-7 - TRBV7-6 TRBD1 CASSGGTGVGEQYF TGTGCCAGCAGCGGGGGGACAGGGGTGGGCGAGCAGTACTTC
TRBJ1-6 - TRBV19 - CASSFSDGSPLHF TGTGCCAGTAGTTTTAGCGACGGTTCACCCCTCCACTTT
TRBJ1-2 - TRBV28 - CASSLTRNGYTF TGTGCCAGCAGTTTAACCAGAAATGGCTACACCTTC
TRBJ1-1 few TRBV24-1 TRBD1 CATSGGQGDTEAFF TGTGCCACCAGTGGGGGACAGGGGGACACTGAAGCTTTCTTT
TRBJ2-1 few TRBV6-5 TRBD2 CASSRTSGGLGEQFF TGTGCCAGCAGTAGGACTAGCGGGGGCCTTGGGGAGCAGTTCTTC
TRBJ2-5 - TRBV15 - CATSRRTAETQYF TGTGCCACCAGCAGAAGGACAGCAGAGACCCAGTACTTC
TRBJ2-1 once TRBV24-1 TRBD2 CATSDIGLAGGEQFF TGTGCCACCAGTGACATAGGACTAGCGGGGGGAGAGCAGTTCTTC
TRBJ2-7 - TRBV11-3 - CASSRWSEEKSYEQYF TGTGCCAGCAGCCGGTGGTCGGAGGAAAAATCCTACGAGCAGTACTTC
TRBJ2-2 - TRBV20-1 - CSASPGTVTGELFF TGCAGTGCTAGTCCAGGAACGGTTACCGGGGAGCTGTTTTTT
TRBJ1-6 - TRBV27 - CASRYGSSYNSPLHF TGTGCCAGCAGGTACGGGAGCTCCTATAATTCACCCCTCCACTTT
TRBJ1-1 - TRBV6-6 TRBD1 CASRLPGTGNTEAFF TGTGCCAGCAGGCTGCCTGGGACAGGGAACACTGAAGCTTTCTTT
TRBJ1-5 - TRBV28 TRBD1 CASSSGGDGDQPQHF TGTGCCAGCAGCTCAGGGGGAGATGGCGATCAGCCCCAGCATTTT
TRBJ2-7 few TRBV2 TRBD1 CASSAGGGGYEQYF TGTGCCAGCAGTGCAGGGGGCGGTGGCTACGAGCAGTACTTC
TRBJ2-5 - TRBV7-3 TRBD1 CASSSGQQETQYF TGTGCCAGCAGCTCGGGACAGCAAGAGACCCAGTACTTC
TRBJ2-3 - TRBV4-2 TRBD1 CASSPLQGQGKDTQYF TGTGCCAGCAGCCCTCTACAGGGACAGGGGAAAGATACGCAGTATTTT
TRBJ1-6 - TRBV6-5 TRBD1 CASSYSTGRNSPLHF TGTGCCAGCAGTTACTCGACAGGGCGGAATTCACCCCTCCACTTT
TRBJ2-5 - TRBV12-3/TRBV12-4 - CASSLGLQTQYF TGTGCCAGCAGTTTAGGCCTACAGACCCAGTACTTC
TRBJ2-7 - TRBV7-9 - CASSVTGAGSHYEQYF TGTGCCAGCAGCGTAACCGGGGCGGGGAGCCATTACGAGCAGTACTTC
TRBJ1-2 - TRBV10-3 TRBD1 CAISEGEGQTDGYTF TGTGCCATCAGTGAAGGTGAGGGACAGACAGACGGCTACACCTTC
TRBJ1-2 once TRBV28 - CASTSGARNYGYTF TGTGCCAGCACCTCAGGGGCCAGAAACTATGGCTACACCTTC
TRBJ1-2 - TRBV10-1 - CASSEPEGSTNYGYTF TGCGCCAGCAGTGAGCCGGAGGGCTCCACCAACTATGGCTACACCTTC
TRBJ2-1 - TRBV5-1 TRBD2 CASSQRAGGTYNEQFF TGCGCCAGCAGCCAACGAGCGGGAGGAACCTACAATGAGCAGTTCTTC
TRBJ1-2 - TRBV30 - CAWSVGGFNGYTF TGTGCCTGGAGTGTCGGGGGGTTTAACGGCTACACCTTC
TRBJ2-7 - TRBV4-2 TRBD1 CASSQTRGQGREQYF TGTGCCAGCAGTCAAACCCGCGGACAGGGACGCGAGCAGTACTTC
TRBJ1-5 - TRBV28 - CASSHRTPPYQPQHF TGTGCCAGCAGCCACCGGACACCTCCCTATCAGCCCCAGCATTTT
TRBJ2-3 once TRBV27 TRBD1 CASSSTGGPQYF TGTGCCAGCAGTTCGACAGGGGGTCCGCAGTATTTT
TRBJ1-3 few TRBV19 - CASTPGVTPGNTIYF TGTGCCAGTACCCCCGGAGTTACGCCTGGAAACACCATATATTTT
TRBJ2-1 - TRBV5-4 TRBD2 CASSLLTSGSGNEQFF TGTGCCAGCAGCTTACTTACTAGCGGGAGTGGCAATGAGCAGTTCTTC
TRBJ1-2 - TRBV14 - CASSGGGNFNYGYTF TGTGCCAGCAGCGGGGGAGGAAATTTTAACTATGGCTACACCTTC
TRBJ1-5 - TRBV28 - CASTRQGTNNQPQHF TGTGCCAGCACCCGCCAGGGGACAAACAATCAGCCCCAGCATTTT
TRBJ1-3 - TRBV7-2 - CASSLQGTIGNTIYF TGTGCCAGCAGCTTGCAGGGGACCATTGGAAACACCATATATTTT
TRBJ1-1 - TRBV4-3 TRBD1 CASSQDSGQGLEAFF TGCGCCAGCAGCCAAGATTCGGGACAGGGCCTTGAAGCTTTCTTT
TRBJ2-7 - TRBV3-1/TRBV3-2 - CASSQDPRSSVANEQYF TGTGCCAGCAGCCAAGATCCCCGGTCCTCCGTTGCGAACGAGCAGTACTTC
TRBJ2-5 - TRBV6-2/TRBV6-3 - CASSSNYGAETQYF TGTGCCAGCAGCTCAAACTACGGTGCGGAGACCCAGTACTTC
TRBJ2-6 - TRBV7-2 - CASSLVESSGANVLTF TGTGCCAGCAGCTTAGTAGAATCGTCTGGGGCCAACGTCCTGACTTTC
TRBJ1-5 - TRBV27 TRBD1 CASSSDRGGQPQHF TGTGCCAGCAGCTCGGACAGGGGTGGCCAGCCCCAGCATTTT
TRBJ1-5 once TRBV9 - CASSVGGEGSEPQHF TGTGCCAGCAGCGTAGGTGGTGAGGGCAGCGAGCCCCAGCATTTT
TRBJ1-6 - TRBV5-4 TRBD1 CASSFWDRHSQSFPLHF TGTGCCAGCAGCTTCTGGGACAGGCACAGTCAAAGTTTTCCCCTCCACTTT
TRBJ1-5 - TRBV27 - CASSPTAGANQPQHF TGTGCCAGCAGCCCGACCGCGGGTGCTAATCAGCCCCAGCATTTT
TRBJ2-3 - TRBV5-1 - CASSYLLRRGTDTQYF TGCGCCAGCAGCTATCTTTTGAGGAGGGGTACAGATACGCAGTATTTT
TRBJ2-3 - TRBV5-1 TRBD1 CASTIGQGYTDTQYF TGCGCCAGCACTATAGGACAGGGGTACACAGATACGCAGTATTTT
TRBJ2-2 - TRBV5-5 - CASSPGPYREEGELFF TGTGCCAGCAGCCCGGGGCCCTACAGGGAAGAAGGGGAGCTGTTTTTT
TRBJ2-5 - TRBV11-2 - CASSAPGGETQYF TGTGCCAGCTCCGCCCCTGGGGGGGAGACCCAGTACTTC
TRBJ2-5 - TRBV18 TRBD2 CASSPLAGGLTETQYF TGTGCCAGCTCACCTCTAGCGGGAGGGCTCACAGAGACCCAGTACTTC